Below, 8 T cell receptor beta chains from the same sample are listed, as sequenced in a study of blood T cell repertoires in COVID-19 (dated by TCRdb to about 2020). The method behind the library was the immunoSEQ multiplex PCR assay. What TCRdb holds here is the immuneACCESS table cut down to in-frame rearrangements. Part of the clones is not present; checked against another copy, under half of the missing clones reflect an unresolved V gene, and the others are unexplained. The sample table holds 200,000 to 250,000 clones, of which around 81% were seen once. 3.5% to 5.5% of the sample is in the top ten clones. The sequenced material came from PBMCs or T cells enriched from blood (not recorded which). These receptors were taken from a man between 25 and 39 years old with acute COVID-19.

The chain recombines TRBV7-9 with TRBJ1-1; D gene uncertain. The germline V gene has CDR1 SEHNR and CDR2 FQNEAQ (reference sequence). V dropped 3 bases and J dropped 10 bases, with 9 bases sitting between them. The CDR3 is 11 residues long. The CDR3 is CASSLKEGAFF. CDR3 DNA sequence: TGTGCCAGCAGCTTGAAGGAGGGAGCTTTCTTT. The variable domain in full, with the rest retrieved from reference TRBV7-9 and TRBJ1-1, is DTGVSQNPRHKITKRGQNVTFRCDPISEHNRLYWYRQTLGQGPEFLTYFQNEAQLEKSRLLSDRFSAERPKGSFSTLEIQRTEQGDSAMYLCASSLKEGAFFGQGTRLTVV.

V is TRBV2 and J is TRBJ1-6; no clear D gene. The CDR3 runs to 13 residues. With 7 bases removed from V and 11 bases from J, the gap between germline ends came to 15 bases. Germline CDR1 reads SNHLY; CDR2 reads FYNNEI. Written as DNA, the CDR3 is TGTGCCAGCAAGGAGTCCGTCGGGGCACCCCTCCACTTT. Translation gives CASKESVGAPLHF.

V gene TRBV28 combines with J gene TRBJ2-3; the D is unclear. This CDR3 has 11 amino acids. Looked up from germline, CDR1 is MDHEN and CDR2 is SYDVKM. V was cut by 6 bases and J by 2 bases, with 3 bases left in between. CDR3 sequence: CASRYTDTQYF. As DNA, the CDR3 is TGTGCCAGCAGGTACACAGATACGCAGTATTTT.

The V gene is TRBV5-1, the J gene TRBJ2-7, with a tentative D call TRBD2 (6 bases). Trimming cost V 0 bases and J 0 bases, with 10 bases left between them. The CDR3 consists of 15 residues. From germline, CDR1 is SGHRS and CDR2 YFSETQ. The CDR3 DNA reads TGCGCCAGCAGCTTGGGGACTAACGGCTCCTACGAGCAGTACTTC. Encoded protein: CASSLGTNGSYEQYF.

This chain connects TRBV28 to TRBJ1-1; D not resolved. Germline V gives CDR1 MDHEN, CDR2 SYDVKM. CDR3 length equals 15 residues. V was shortened by 4 bases and J by 0 bases, with 12 bases between the two germline ends. This CDR3 reads CASSYITGMNTEAFF. For the CDR3, the DNA is TGTGCCAGCAGTTATATTACGGGTATGAACACTGAAGCTTTCTTT.

V gene TRBV5-1 combines with J gene TRBJ1-1, with TRBD1 matching 8 bases. V gave up 3 bases and J gave up 8 bases; unmatched junction bases: 9. The CDR3 length is 14 residues. Germline values: CDR1 SGHRS, CDR2 YFSETQ. The CDR3 nucleotides are TGCGCCAGCAGCTCAACAGGACAGGGTAGGGAAGCTTTCTTT. This codes for CASSSTGQGREAFF.

The rearrangement links TRBV28 to TRBJ1-5; TRBD1 matches 7 bases. The J segment lost 11 bases and the V segment lost 11 bases, leaving 15 bases of the junction unmatched. CDR1 is MDHEN and CDR2 is SYDVKM in the germline V gene. The CDR3 consists of 13 residues. This chain's CDR3 is CAGGQQYLGAQHF. The DNA for the CDR3 is TGTGCCGGGGGACAGCAGTACCTAGGAGCCCAGCATTTT.

This clone was seen more than once but under ten times. The J gene is TRBJ2-7, the V gene TRBV28; D not certain. This CDR3 spans 13 amino acids. V was clipped by 4 bases and J by 3 bases, with 10 bases between them. Germline CDR1 and CDR2: MDHEN and SYDVKM. The CDR3 sequence: CASSSLIVYEQYF. The DNA for the CDR3 is TGTGCCAGCAGTTCCCTGATAGTCTACGAGCAGTACTTC.